This T cell receptor (beta chain) comes out of a study of blood T cell repertoires in COVID-19. The overall study: The samples span acute and convalescent COVID-19 from the United States, Italy and Spain. The cDNA or gDNA used as material had been derived from T cells, B-cell-depleted T cells, or PBMCs.

Trimming removed 0 bases at V and 0 bases at J, with 9 bases between. The germline V gene encodes CDR1 LGHNA and CDR2 YSLEER. The CDR3 totals 15 residues. Per the authors' pipeline: Reference gene primer amplification gave nucleated cell count estimates. TCRdb's table, derived via immunoSEQ multiplex PCR, lists solely in-frame clones and lacks some. V and J calls and clone size are given by that table; D and trimming were obtained from the DNA. The sample includes 170,000 or so clones, nearly 90% of them seen just once. The chain carries TRBV4-3 and TRBJ2-7; D not certain. The sequenced sample was peripheral blood. The receptor was isolated from a man younger than 35 who had recovered from COVID-19. The chain's CDR3 is CASSQEAASSYEQYF. CDR3 DNA sequence: TGCGCCAGCAGCCAAGAGGCGGCTTCCTCCTACGAGCAGTACTTC.